This T cell receptor (beta chain) is from a study of T cell clones after liver transplantation. This clone was found once. TCRdb's table, derived via immunoSEQ multiplex PCR, lists solely in-frame clones and lacks some. Of 70,000 or so clones listed, over 85% are singletons. V lost 6 bases and J lost 10, with 14 bases in between. This CDR3 is 11 amino acids long. Germline lookup yields CDR1 SQVTM and CDR2 ANQGSEA. This sample comprised CD4+ T cells from blood, obtained before liver transplant. The chain uses TRBV29-1 and TRBJ2-3; D is possibly TRBD2 (6 bases). This TCR derives from a human donor who received a liver transplant. The DNA of the CDR3 is TGCAGCGTCCTAAGGGAGGACCCGCAGTATTTT. Its translation: CSVLREDPQYF.